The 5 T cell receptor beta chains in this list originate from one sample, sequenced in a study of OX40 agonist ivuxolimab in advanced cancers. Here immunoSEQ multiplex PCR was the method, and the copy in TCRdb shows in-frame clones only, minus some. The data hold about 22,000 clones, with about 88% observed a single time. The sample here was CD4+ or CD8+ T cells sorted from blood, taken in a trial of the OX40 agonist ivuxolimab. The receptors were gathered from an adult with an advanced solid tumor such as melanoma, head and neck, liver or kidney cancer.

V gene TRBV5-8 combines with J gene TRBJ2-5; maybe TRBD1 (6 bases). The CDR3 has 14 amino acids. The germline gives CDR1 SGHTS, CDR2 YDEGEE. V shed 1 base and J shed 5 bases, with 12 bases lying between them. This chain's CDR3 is CASSLTVRGETQYF. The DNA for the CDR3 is TGTGCCAGCAGCTTGACTGTCAGGGGCGAGACCCAGTACTTC.

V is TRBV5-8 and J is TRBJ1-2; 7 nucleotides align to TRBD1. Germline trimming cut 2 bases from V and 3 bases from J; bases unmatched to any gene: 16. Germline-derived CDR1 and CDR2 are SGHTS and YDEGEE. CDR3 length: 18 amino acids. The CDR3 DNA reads TGTGCCAGCAGCTTCACAGGGGCGGAACGCCTTGTGGACTATGGCTACACCTTC. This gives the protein CASSFTGAERLVDYGYTF.

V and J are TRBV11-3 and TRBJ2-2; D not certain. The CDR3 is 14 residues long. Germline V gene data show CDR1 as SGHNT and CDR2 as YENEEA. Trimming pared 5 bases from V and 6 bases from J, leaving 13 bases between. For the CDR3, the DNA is TGTGCCAGCAGCCCTAGACTTCGTCCCGGGGAGCTGTTTTTT. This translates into CASSPRLRPGELFF.

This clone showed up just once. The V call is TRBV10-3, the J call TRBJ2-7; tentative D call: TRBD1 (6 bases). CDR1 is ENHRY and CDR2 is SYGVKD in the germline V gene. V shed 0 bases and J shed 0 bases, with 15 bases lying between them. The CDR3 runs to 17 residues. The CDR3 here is CAISESQGITTSYEQYF. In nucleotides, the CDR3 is TGTGCCATCAGTGAGTCCCAGGGGATTACGACCTCCTACGAGCAGTACTTC.

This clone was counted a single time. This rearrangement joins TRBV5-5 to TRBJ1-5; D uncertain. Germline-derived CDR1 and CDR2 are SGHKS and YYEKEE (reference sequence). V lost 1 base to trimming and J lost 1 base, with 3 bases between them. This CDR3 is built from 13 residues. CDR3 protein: CASSLHSNQPQHF. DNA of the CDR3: TGTGCCAGCAGCTTGCACAGCAATCAGCCCCAGCATTTT.